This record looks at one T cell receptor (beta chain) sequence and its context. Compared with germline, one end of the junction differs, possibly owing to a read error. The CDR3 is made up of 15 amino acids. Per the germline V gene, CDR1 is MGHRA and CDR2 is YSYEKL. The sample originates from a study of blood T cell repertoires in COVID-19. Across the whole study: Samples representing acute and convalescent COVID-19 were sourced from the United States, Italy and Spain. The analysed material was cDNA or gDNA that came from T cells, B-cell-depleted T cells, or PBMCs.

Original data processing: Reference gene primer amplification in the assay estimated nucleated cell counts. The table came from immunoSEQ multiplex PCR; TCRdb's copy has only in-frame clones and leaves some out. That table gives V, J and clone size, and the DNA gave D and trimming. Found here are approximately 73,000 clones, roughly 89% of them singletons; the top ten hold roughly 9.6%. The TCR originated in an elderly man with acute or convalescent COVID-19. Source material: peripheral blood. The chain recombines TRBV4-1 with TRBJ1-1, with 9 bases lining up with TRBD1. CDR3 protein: CASSQEGPTPTGGGF. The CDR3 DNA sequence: TGCGCCAGCAGCCAAGAAGGCCCGACACCTACAGGGGGCGGCTTT.